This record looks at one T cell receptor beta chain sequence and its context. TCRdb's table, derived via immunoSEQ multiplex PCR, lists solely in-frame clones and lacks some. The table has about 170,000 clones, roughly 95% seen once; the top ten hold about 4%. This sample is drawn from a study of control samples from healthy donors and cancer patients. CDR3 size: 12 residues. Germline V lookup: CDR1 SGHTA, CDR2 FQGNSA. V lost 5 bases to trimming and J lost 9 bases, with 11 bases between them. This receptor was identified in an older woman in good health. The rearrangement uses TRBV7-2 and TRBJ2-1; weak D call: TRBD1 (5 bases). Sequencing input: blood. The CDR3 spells CASSPWGSEQFF. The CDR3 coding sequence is TGTGCCAGCAGCCCCTGGGGCAGTGAGCAGTTCTTC. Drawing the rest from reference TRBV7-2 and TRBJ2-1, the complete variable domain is GAGVSQSPSNKVTEKGKDVELRCDPISGHTALYWYRQSLGQGLEFLIYFQGNSAPDKSGLPSDRFSAERTGGSVSTLTIQRTQQEDSAVYLCASSPWGSEQFFGPGTRLTVL.